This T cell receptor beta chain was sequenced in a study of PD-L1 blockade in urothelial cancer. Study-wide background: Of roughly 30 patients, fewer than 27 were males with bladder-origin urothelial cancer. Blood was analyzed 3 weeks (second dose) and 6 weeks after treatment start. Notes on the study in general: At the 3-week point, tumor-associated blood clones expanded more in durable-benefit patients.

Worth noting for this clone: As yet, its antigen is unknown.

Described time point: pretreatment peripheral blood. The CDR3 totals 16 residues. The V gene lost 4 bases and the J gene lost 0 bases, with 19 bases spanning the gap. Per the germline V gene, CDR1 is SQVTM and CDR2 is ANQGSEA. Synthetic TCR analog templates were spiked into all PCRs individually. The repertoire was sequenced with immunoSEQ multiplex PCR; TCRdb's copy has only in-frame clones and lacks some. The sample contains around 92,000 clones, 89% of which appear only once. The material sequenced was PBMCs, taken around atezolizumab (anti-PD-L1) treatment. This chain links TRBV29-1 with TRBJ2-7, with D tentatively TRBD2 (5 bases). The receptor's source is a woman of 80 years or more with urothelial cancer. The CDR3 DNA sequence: TGCAGCGTTGCCGGAACCAAGCGGACGCGCTCCTACGAGCAGTACTTC. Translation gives CSVAGTKRTRSYEQYF.